This T cell receptor (beta chain) was sequenced during a study of blood T cell repertoires in COVID-19. Across the whole study: PBMCs, B-cell-depleted T cells, or T cells provided the cDNA or gDNA that made up the material.

Per the original methods: Quantification of nucleated cells was approximated via reference gene primer amplification. Sequencing was performed with immunoSEQ multiplex PCR; in TCRdb, only in-frame clones are kept and a portion is missing. The V and J calls and the clone size are those of that table, but D and trimming were determined from the DNA. The table lists approximately 280,000 clones, less than 85% of them singletons, with roughly 1.5% in the top ten. The CDR3 length is 15 residues. Germline CDR1 GTSNPN, CDR2 SVGIG (reference sequence). The V segment lost 3 bases and the J segment 0 bases; nucleotides outside the gene matches: 4.

Sequenced input: peripheral blood. This clonotype originated in a human donor with COVID-19, enrolled during active disease. The donor label of this sample is uncertain. The chain joins TRBV30 to TRBJ2-5; 10 bases fit TRBD1. CDR3 DNA sequence: TGTGCCTGGAGGGTGACAGGGGGCTACCAAGAGACCCAGTACTTC. Its protein product is CAWRVTGGYQETQYF.